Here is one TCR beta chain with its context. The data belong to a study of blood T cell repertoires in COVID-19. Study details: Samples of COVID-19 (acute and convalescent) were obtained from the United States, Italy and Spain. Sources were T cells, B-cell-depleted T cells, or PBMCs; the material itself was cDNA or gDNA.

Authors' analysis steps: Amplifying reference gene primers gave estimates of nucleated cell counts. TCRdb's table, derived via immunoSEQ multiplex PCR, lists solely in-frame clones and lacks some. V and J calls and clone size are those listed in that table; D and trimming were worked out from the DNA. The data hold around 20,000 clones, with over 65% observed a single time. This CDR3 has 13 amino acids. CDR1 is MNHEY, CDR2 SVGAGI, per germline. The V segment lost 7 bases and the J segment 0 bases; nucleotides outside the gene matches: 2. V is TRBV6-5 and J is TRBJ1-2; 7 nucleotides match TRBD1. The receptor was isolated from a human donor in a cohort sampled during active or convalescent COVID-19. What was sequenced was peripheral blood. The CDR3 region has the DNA TGTGCCAGCAAGGGGGCAGCTAACTATGGCTACACCTTC. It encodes CASKGAANYGYTF.